Included here is one T cell receptor (beta chain) sequence, with context. This record comes from a study of human T cells and chemical hapten exposure. V lost 4 bases and J 6 bases, leaving 21 bases between the germline ends. This CDR3 is built from 16 residues. Germline V CDR1 and CDR2: DFQATT, SNEGSKA (reference sequence). Attachment of unique molecular identifiers to individual cDNA molecules was performed in the library. Via MiXCR, TCRdb re-called the RACE reads, giving one row per CDR3 protein. Of roughly 64,000 distinct CDR3 sequences listed, roughly 12% are singletons. Regarding time point: pre-sensitization, week 0. Sample treatment: therapeutic diphenylcyclopropenone sensitization with weekly scalp DPC.

The sequence derives from a woman aged 35 to 49 with alopecia areata. Some clones in this sample may be carry-over from other donors' samples. The starting material was whole blood, obtained in connection with sensitization to the hapten diphenylcyclopropenone (DPC). The V and J genes are TRBV20-1 and TRBJ2-2; weak D call: TRBD1 (6 bases). The CDR3 coding sequence is TGCAGTGCTAACCACAAATCGACAGGAGCGGCCGGGGAGCTGTTTTTT. Amino acids: CSANHKSTGAAGELFF.